The 14 T cell receptor beta chains listed next were all sequenced from one sample in a study of Ad26.COV2.S vaccination and SARS-CoV-2 variants (TCRdb year 2021). Library preparation used the immunoSEQ multiplex PCR assay. TCRdb holds this immuneACCESS table with in-frame rearrangements only. Some clones are missing; in checked studies, unresolved V genes explain under half, and the rest has no known cause. The sample profile shows 300,000 to 400,000 clones; around 90% of them were found once. The leading ten clones occupy 3.4% of the sample. The treatment or condition label corresponds to: around 19 received Ad26.COV2.S at low or high dose, single or two shots; roughly five received placebo; per-sample allocation not given. Repertoires of vaccine and placebo recipients were sequenced from samples collected on day 63 after the first injection. Source: peripheral blood, taken in a trial of Ad26.COV2.S vaccine versus placebo. These TCRs come from a person between 18 and 59 years old who received the Ad26.COV2.S COVID-19 vaccine or a placebo.

J is TRBJ2-1 and V is TRBV3-1 (or the pseudogene TRBV3-2); D is uncertain. The V end lost 4 bases, the J end lost 6 bases, and 10 bases lay between the germline ends. The CDR3 is 13 residues long. Germline loops: CDR1 LGHDT, CDR2 YNNKEL (reference sequence). As DNA, the CDR3 is TGTGCCAGCAGCCCAGCCGTGGTCAATGAGCAGTTCTTC. It translates to CASSPAVVNEQFF.

V is TRBV5-4 and J is TRBJ2-1; no reliable D call. The V gene lost 0 bases and the J gene lost 6 bases, with 7 bases spanning the gap. The CDR3 loop spans 13 amino acids. Germline assignment: CDR1 SGHNT and CDR2 YYREEE (reference sequence). The CDR3 nucleotides are TGTGCCAGCAGCTTGGCCTTTGGCAATGAGCAGTTCTTC. Translating gives CASSLAFGNEQFF.

This clone was seen just once. This chain connects TRBV18 to TRBJ1-5, with D possibly being TRBD1 (5 bases). The germline V gene encodes CDR1 KGHSH and CDR2 LQKENI. This CDR3 has 15 amino acids. V shed 3 bases and J shed 0 bases, with 9 bases lying between them. This CDR3 is CASSPGADSNQPQHF. As DNA, the CDR3 is TGTGCCAGCTCACCCGGGGCCGATAGCAATCAGCCCCAGCATTTT.

The chain carries TRBV19 and TRBJ2-7, with 7 bases aligning to TRBD1. This CDR3 has 14 residues. V gave up 2 bases and J gave up 6 bases; unmatched junction bases: 7. Germline CDR1 and CDR2: LNHDA and SQIVND (reference sequence). This CDR3 is CASSIRTGDVEQYF. The CDR3 nucleotides are TGTGCCAGTAGTATAAGGACAGGAGATGTCGAGCAGTACTTC.

J is TRBJ1-6 and V is TRBV3-1 (or the pseudogene TRBV3-2), with a tentative D call TRBD1 (6 bases). This CDR3 has 17 residues. Trimming cost V 1 base and J 7 bases, with 17 bases left between them. Germline V lookup: CDR1 LGHDT, CDR2 YNNKEL (reference sequence). The CDR3 DNA sequence: TGTGCCAGCAGCCAAGTTGGGACACCATTAAAAAATTCACCCCTCCACTTT. Its translation is CASSQVGTPLKNSPLHF.

The chain couples TRBV4-2 to TRBJ1-2; D gene ambiguous. Germline CDR1 is LGHNA and CDR2 is YNFKEQ. The CDR3 length is 15 residues. V was trimmed by 4 bases and J by 4 bases, leaving 16 bases between them. The CDR3 spells CASSLKTEPAYGYTF. The DNA for the CDR3 is TGTGCCAGCAGCCTCAAGACTGAACCCGCCTATGGCTACACCTTC.

On this clone: At one boundary the junction diverges from the germline segment, which might be a read error. The chain joins TRBV10-3 to TRBJ2-7; D call uncertain. The CDR3 length is 12 residues. The germline CDR1 and CDR2 sequences are ENHRY and SYGVKD. The CDR3 coding sequence is TGTGCCATCAGTGAGTCGAGTGGGAACGAGAACTTC. It is translated as CAISESSGNENF.

V gene TRBV19 combines with J gene TRBJ1-5; D is unclear. In germline, CDR1 is LNHDA, CDR2 SQIVND (reference sequence). V was clipped by 5 bases and J by 3 bases, with 8 bases between them. The CDR3 is 13 amino acids. The CDR3 DNA is TGTGCCAGTAGTCCACGGGCCAATCAGCCCCAGCATTTT. Its translation is CASSPRANQPQHF.

V and J are TRBV5-1 and TRBJ2-7; D may be TRBD1 (6 bases). Trimming took off 0 bases at V and 0 bases at J, with 13 bases between the two ends. In germline, CDR1 is SGHRS, CDR2 YFSETQ. The CDR3 has 16 amino acids. DNA for the CDR3: TGCGCCAGCAGCTTGGGTTCAGGGGAAAACTCCTACGAGCAGTACTTC. Residues: CASSLGSGENSYEQYF.

The gene calls are TRBV28 and TRBJ2-5; D gene unclear. CDR1 and CDR2 (germline): MDHEN, SYDVKM. V was shortened by 5 bases and J by 2 bases, with 12 bases between the two germline ends. The CDR3 has 14 residues. The CDR3 bases are TGTGCCAGCAGTCCCTCAGGTCGTCAAGAGACCCAGTACTTC. This codes for CASSPSGRQETQYF. The full variable domain, its missing parts supplied by reference TRBV28 and TRBJ2-5, is DVKVTQSSRYLVKRTGEKVFLECVQDMDHENMFWYRQDPGLGLRLIYFSYDVKMKEKGDIPEGYSVSREKKERFSLILESASTNQTSMYLCASSPSGRQETQYFGPGTRLLVL.

The rearrangement joins TRBV7-9 to TRBJ1-2; TRBD1 aligns across 12 bases. Germline V CDR1 and CDR2: SEHNR, FQNEAQ (reference sequence). V shed 3 bases, J shed 3 bases, and the junction held 2 bases outside the gene matches. The CDR3 loop spans 15 amino acids. The CDR3 sequence: CASSFGTGGDYGYTF. The CDR3 DNA is TGTGCCAGCAGCTTCGGGACAGGGGGCGACTATGGCTACACCTTC.

This rearrangement joins TRBV3-1 (or the pseudogene TRBV3-2) to TRBJ2-7, with 7 nucleotides matching TRBD1. Germline-derived CDR1 and CDR2 are LGHDT and YNNKEL (reference sequence). The ends lost 1 base at V and 4 bases at J; junction bases unmatched: 7. The CDR3 consists of 15 residues. CDR3 protein: CASSQVSDRVYEQYF. CDR3 sequence (DNA): TGTGCCAGCAGCCAAGTAAGCGACAGGGTGTACGAGCAGTACTTC.

This clone was found a few times. CDR3: CASSDALNTEAFF. Written as DNA, the CDR3 is TGTGCCAGCAGTGACGCCTTGAACACTGAAGCTTTCTTT. The chain joins TRBV2 to TRBJ1-1; the D is unclear. The CDR3 consists of 13 residues. Germline lookup yields CDR1 SNHLY and CDR2 FYNNEI. V was cut by 3 bases and J by 0 bases, with 5 bases left in between. Drawing the rest from reference TRBV2 and TRBJ1-1, the complete variable domain is EPEVTQTPSHQVTQMGQEVILRCVPISNHLYFYWYRQILGQKVEFLVSFYNNEISEKSEIFDDQFSVERPDGSNFTLKIRSTKLEDSAMYFCASSDALNTEAFFGQGTRLTVV.

This chain links TRBV6-1 with TRBJ1-1, with unresolved D. V lost 4 bases and J lost 0, with 15 bases in between. Germline V gene data show CDR1 as MNHNS and CDR2 as SASEGT. The length of the CDR3 is 16 residues. The CDR3 bases are TGTGCCAGCAGTGCCCCCTCATTTCTCATGAACACTGAAGCTTTCTTT. It specifies CASSAPSFLMNTEAFF.